This T cell receptor beta chain was retrieved from a study of CD8 T cells in Susac syndrome. The RNA input was about 0.5 to 1 ug, and it was reverse transcribed with random hexamers. Multiplex PCR with immunoSEQ amplified the TCR beta CDR3 across 54 Vbeta and 13 Jbeta. TCRdb reanalysed the immunoSEQ multiplex PCR reads using MiXCR and keeps one entry per CDR3 protein. Of 150,000 to 190,000 distinct CDR3 sequences in the sample, approximately 96% were seen once. CDR3 size: 15 residues. Germline CDR1 reads MNHEY; CDR2 reads SMNVEV (reference sequence). V lost 3 bases, J lost 14 bases, and 20 bases lay in between. CD8+ and CD4+ T cells from blood underwent TCR beta sequencing, which was carried out in a high-throughput format.

This sequence originates from a human donor with multiple sclerosis. The gene calls are TRBV27 and TRBJ1-6; D gene unclear. Sequenced input: CD8+ T cells from PBMCs. CDR3 protein: CASSFAGFGRGSLHF. The CDR3 nucleotides read TGTGCCAGCAGTTTTGCCGGATTCGGGCGGGGTTCCCTCCACTTT.